What follows describes a single TCR beta chain. Its antigen is not known. CDR1 is KGHDR and CDR2 is SFDVKD in the germline V gene. CDR3 length: 15 amino acids. Deletions cut 2 bases from V and 3 bases from J, with 12 bases between. Treatment noted: approximately nine-day PBMC culture with coronavirus spike peptide pools or control peptides (ViraFEST assay). The dates of positive PCR tests extended from March through December 2020 and came before the US Alpha, Beta and Delta variants. Negative selection yielded CD4+ T cells from day-10 cultures. This sample was taken from a study of vaccination and CD4 T cells after COVID-19. Study in general: Overlapping spike peptides served as the stimulus for the cells. These peptides came from SARS-CoV-2 and from the common cold coronaviruses HCoV-NL63, HCoV-OC43 and HCoV-229E.

Sequencing of cultured CD4+ T cell DNA used the Oncomine TCR Beta short-read assay. Using its own MiXCR run on the PCR reads, TCRdb lists one record per CDR3 protein. The data contain approximately 13,000 distinct CDR3 sequences, 40% of them singletons. The clonotype originates from a human donor who had recovered from COVID-19. The specimen sequenced was CD4+ T cells from blood, cultured in vitro. V and J are TRBV24-1 and TRBJ1-2; the D is unclear. The CDR3 DNA is TGTGCCACCAGTGATTCCACACCTCCCGACTATGGCTACACCTTC. Protein product: CATSDSTPPDYGYTF.